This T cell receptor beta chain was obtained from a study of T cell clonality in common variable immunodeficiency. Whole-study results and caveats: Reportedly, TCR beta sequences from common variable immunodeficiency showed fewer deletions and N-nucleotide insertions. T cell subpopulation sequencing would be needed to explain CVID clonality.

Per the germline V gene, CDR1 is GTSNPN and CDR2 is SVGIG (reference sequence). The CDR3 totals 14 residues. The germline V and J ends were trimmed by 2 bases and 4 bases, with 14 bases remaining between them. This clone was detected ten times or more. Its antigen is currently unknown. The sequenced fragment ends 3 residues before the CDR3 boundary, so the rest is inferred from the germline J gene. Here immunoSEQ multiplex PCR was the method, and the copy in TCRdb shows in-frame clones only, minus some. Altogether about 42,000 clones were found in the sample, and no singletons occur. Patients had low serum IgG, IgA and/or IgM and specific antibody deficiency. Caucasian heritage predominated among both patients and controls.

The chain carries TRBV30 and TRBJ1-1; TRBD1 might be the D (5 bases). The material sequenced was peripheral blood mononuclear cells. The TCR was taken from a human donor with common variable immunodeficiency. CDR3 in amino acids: CAWSPGREPTEAFF. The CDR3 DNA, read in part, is TGTGCCTGGAGTCCGGGCAGGGAACCCACTGAA.